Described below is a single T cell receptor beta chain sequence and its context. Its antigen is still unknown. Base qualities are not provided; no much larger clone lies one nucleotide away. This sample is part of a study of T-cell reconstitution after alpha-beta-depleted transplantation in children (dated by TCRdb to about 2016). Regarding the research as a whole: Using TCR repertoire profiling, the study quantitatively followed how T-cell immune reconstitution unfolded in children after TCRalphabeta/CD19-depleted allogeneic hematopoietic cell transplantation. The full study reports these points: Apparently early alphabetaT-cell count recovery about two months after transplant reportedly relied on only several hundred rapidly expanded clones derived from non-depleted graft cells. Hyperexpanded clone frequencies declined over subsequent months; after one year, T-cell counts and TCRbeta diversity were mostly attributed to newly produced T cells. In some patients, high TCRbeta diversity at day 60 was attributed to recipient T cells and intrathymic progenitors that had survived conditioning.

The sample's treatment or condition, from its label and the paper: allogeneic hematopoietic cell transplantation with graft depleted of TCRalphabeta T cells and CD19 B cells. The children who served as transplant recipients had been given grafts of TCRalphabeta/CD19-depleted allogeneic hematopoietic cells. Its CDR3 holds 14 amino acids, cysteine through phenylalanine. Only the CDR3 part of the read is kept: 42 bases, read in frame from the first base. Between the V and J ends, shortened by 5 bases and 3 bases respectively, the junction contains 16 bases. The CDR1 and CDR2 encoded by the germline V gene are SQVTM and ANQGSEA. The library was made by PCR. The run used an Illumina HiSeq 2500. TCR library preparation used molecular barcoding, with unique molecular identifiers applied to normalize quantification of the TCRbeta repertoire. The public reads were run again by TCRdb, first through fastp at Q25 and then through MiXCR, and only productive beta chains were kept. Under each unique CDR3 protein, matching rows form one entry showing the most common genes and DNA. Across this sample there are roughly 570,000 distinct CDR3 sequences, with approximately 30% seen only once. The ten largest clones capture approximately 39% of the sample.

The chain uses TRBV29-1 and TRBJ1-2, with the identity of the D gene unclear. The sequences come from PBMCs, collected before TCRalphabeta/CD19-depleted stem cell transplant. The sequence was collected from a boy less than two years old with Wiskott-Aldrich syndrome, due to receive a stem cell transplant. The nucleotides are TGCAGCGTTTCCATCGCTGACGGACACTATGGCTACACCTTC. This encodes CSVSIADGHYGYTF. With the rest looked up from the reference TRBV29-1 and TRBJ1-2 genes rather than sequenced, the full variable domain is SAVISQKPSRDICQRGTSLTIQCQVDSQVTMMFWYRQQPGQSLTLIATANQGSEATYESGFVIDKFPISRPNLTFSTLTVSNMSPEDSSIYLCSVSIADGHYGYTFGSGTRLTVV.